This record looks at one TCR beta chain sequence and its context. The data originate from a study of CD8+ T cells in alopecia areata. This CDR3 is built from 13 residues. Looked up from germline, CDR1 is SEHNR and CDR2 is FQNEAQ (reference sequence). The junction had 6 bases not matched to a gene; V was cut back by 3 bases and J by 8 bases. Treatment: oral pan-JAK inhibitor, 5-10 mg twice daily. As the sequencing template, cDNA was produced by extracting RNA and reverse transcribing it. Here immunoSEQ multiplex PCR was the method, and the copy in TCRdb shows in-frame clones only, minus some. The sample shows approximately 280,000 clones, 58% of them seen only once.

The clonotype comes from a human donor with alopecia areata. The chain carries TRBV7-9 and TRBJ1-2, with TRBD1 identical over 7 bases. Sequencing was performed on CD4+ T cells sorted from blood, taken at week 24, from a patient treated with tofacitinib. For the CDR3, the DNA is TGTGCCAGCAGCTTGACAGGGACGGGCGGCTACACCTTC. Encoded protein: CASSLTGTGGYTF.